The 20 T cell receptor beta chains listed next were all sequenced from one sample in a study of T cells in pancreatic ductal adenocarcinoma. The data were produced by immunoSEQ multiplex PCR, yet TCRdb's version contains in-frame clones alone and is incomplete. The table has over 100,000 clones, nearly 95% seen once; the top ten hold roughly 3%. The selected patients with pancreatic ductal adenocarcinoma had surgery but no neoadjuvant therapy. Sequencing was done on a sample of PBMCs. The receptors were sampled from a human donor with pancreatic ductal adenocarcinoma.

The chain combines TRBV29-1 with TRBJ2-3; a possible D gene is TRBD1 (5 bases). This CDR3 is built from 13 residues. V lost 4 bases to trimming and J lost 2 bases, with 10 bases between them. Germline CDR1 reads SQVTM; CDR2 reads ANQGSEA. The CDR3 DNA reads TGCAGCGTTGGCGGCAGGGTCACAGATACGCAGTATTTT. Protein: CSVGGRVTDTQYF.

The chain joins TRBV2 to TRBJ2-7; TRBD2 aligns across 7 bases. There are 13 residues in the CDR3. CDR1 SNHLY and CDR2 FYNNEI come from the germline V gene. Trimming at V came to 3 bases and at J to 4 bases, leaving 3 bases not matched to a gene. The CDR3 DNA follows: TGTGCCAGCAGTGATACCGGGGGGTACGAGCAGTACTTC. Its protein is CASSDTGGYEQYF. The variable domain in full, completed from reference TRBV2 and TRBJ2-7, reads EPEVTQTPSHQVTQMGQEVILRCVPISNHLYFYWYRQILGQKVEFLVSFYNNEISEKSEIFDDQFSVERPDGSNFTLKIRSTKLEDSAMYFCASSDTGGYEQYFGPGTRLTVT.

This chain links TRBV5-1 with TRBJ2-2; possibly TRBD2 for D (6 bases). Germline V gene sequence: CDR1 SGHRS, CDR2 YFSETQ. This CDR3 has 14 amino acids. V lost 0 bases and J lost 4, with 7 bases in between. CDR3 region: CASSLGDFTGELFF. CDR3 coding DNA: TGCGCCAGCAGCTTGGGGGACTTCACCGGGGAGCTGTTTTTT.

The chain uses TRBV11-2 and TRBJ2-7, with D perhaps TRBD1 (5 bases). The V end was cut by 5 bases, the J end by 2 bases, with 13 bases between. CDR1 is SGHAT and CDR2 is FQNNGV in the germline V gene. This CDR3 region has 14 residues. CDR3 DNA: TGTGCCAGCAGCCCCAGGGAATCCGCCTACGAGCAGTACTTC. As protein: CASSPRESAYEQYF. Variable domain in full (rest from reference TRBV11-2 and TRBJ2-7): EAGVAQSPRYKIIEKRQSVAFWCNPISGHATLYWYQQILGQGPKLLIQFQNNGVVDDSQLPKDRFSAERLKGVDSTLKIQPAKLEDSAVYLCASSPRESAYEQYFGPGTRLTVT.

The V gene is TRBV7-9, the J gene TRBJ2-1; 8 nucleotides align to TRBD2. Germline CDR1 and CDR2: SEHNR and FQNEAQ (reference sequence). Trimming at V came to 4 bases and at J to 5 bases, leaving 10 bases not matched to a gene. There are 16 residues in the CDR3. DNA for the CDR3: TGTGCCAGCAGCTCTCCGGGACTAGTATTAAACAATGAGCAGTTCTTC. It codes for CASSSPGLVLNNEQFF.

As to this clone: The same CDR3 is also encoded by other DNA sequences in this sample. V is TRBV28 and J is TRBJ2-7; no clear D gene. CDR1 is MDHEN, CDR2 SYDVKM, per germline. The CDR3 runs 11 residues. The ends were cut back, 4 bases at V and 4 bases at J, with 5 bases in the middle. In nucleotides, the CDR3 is TGTGCCAGCAGTTCCTTATACGAGCAGTACTTC. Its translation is CASSSLYEQYF.

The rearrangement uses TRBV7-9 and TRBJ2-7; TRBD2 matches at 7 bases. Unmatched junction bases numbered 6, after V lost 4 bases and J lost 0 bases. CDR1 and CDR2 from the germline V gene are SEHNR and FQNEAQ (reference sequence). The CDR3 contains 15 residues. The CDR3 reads CASSSSGGDSYEQYF. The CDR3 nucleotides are TGTGCCAGCAGCTCGTCGGGGGGAGACTCCTACGAGCAGTACTTC.

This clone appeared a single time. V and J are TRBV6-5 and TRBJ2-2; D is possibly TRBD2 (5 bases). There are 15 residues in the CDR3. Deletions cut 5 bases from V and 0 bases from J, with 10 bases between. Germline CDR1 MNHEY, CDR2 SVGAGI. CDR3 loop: CASSRTFSNTGELFF. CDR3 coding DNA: TGTGCCAGCAGTCGGACTTTTTCGAACACCGGGGAGCTGTTTTTT.

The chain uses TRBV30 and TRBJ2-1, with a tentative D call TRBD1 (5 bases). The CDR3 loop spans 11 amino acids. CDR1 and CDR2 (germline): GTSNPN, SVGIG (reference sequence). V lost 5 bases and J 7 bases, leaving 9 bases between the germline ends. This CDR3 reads CAWDSWNEQFF. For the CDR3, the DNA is TGTGCCTGGGACAGTTGGAATGAGCAGTTCTTC.

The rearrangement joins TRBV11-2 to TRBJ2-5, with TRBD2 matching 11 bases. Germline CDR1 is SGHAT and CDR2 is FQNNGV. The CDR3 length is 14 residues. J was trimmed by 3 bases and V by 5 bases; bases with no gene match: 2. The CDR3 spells CASSVGLAEETQYF. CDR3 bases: TGTGCCAGCAGCGTGGGACTAGCGGAAGAGACCCAGTACTTC.

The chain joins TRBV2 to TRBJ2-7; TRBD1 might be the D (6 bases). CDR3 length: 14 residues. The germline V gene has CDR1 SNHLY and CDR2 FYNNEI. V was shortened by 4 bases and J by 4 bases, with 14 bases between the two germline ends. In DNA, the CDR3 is TGTGCCAGCAGTGGAGGCACAGGGATATACGAGCAGTACTTC. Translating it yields CASSGGTGIYEQYF.

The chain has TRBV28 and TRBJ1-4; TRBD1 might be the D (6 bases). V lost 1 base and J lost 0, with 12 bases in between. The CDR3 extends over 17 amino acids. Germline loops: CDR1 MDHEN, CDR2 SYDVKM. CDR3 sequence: CASSLYRAVATNEKLFF. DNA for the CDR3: TGTGCCAGCAGTTTATACAGGGCCGTTGCAACTAATGAAAAACTGTTTTTT.

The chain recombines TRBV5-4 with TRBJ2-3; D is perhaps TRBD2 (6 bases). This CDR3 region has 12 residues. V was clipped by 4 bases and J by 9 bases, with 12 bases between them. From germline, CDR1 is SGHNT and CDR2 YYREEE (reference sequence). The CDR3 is CASSPGDWTQYF. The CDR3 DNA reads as TGTGCCAGCAGCCCCGGGGACTGGACGCAGTATTTT.

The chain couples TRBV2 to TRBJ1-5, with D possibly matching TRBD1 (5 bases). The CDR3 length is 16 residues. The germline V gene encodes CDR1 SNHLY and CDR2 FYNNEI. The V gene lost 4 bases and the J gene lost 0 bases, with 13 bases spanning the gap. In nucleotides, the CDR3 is TGTGCCAGCAGTGGGGCAGGGCCGTATAGCAATCAGCCCCAGCATTTT. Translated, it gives CASSGAGPYSNQPQHF.

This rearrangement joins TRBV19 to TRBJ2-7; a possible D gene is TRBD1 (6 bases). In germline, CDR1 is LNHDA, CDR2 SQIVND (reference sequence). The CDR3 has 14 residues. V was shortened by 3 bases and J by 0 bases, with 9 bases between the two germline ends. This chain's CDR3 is CASSIRDNSYEQYF. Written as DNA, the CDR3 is TGTGCCAGTAGTATTCGGGACAACTCCTACGAGCAGTACTTC. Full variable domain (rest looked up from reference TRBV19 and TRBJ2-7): DGGITQSPKYLFRKEGQNVTLSCEQNLNHDAMYWYRQDPGQGLRLIYYSQIVNDFQKGDIAEGYSVSREKKESFPLTVTSAQKNPTAFYLCASSIRDNSYEQYFGPGTRLTVT.

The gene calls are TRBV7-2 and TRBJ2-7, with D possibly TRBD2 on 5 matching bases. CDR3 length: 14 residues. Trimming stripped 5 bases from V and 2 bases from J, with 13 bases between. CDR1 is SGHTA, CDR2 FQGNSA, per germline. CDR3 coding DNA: TGTGCCAGCAGCCAGCGGACGGATCCCTACGAGCAGTACTTC. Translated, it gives CASSQRTDPYEQYF.

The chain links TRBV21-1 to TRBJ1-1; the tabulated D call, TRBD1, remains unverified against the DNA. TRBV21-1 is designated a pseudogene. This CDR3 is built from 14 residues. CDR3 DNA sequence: TGTGCCAGCAGCAGAAAACAGGGGTGGCCTGAAGCTTTCTTT. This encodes CASSRKQGWPEAFF.

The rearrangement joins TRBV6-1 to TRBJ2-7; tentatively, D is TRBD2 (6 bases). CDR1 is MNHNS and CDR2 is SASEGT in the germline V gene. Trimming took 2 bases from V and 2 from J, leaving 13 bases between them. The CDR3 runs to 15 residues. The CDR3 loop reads CASSEPAGFAYEQYF. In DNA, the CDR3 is TGTGCCAGCAGTGAACCGGCGGGATTTGCCTACGAGCAGTACTTC.

CDR3 region: CSVGLIRGPGNTIYF. The CDR3 DNA reads TGCAGCGTTGGACTTATAAGGGGGCCTGGAAACACCATATATTTT. The gene calls are TRBV29-1 and TRBJ1-3; TRBD1 matches 7 bases. V shed 4 bases, J shed 2 bases, and the junction held 8 bases outside the gene matches. There are 15 residues in the CDR3. CDR1 and CDR2 from the germline V gene are SQVTM and ANQGSEA.

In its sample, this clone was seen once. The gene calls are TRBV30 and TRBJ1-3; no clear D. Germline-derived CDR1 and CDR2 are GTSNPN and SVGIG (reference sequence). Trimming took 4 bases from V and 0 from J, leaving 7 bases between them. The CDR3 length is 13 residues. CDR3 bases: TGTGCCTGGAAAGTGGCCTCTGGAAACACCATATATTTT. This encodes CAWKVASGNTIYF.